The 27 T cell receptor beta chains below were found in one sample sequenced in a study of T cell clonality in common variable immunodeficiency. General study results and limits: Reportedly, TCR beta sequences from common variable immunodeficiency showed fewer deletions and N-nucleotide insertions.

No cognate antigen is known for these TCRs. The method was immunoSEQ multiplex PCR; TCRdb's version includes in-frame clones alone and lacks a portion of them. The record shows fewer than 30,000 clones for this sample, with no singletons present. The sequenced sample was peripheral blood mononuclear cells. These receptors were obtained from a human donor with common variable immunodeficiency.

As for this clone: The read finishes 3 residues shy of the CDR3 end, and the germline J gene is used to complete it. The gene calls are TRBV11-3 and TRBJ1-1; 12 nucleotides agree with TRBD1. The CDR3 totals 15 residues. Germline-derived CDR1 and CDR2 are SGHNT and YENEEA. The V gene end was trimmed by 5 bases and the J gene end by 2 bases; junction bases not matched to a gene: 3. CDR3 in amino acids: CASSPGQGANTEAFF. Incomplete CDR3 DNA: TGTGCCAGCAGCCCGGGACAGGGGGCTAACACTGAA. The entire variable domain, with the rest obtained from reference TRBV11-3 and TRBJ1-1, is as follows: EAGVVQSPRYKIIEKKQPVAFWCNPISGHNTLYWYLQNLGQGPELLIRYENEEAVDDSQLPKDRFSAERLKGVDSTLKIQPAELGDSAVYLCASSPGQGANTEAFFGQGTRLTVV.

This clone showed up many times. The read terminates 3 residues ahead of where the CDR3 ends, so the germline J gene completes it. The rearrangement joins TRBV20-1 to TRBJ1-2; weak D call: TRBD1 (6 bases). Deletions cut 0 bases from V and 4 bases from J, with 12 bases between. CDR3 length: 14 residues. Germline CDR1 and CDR2: DFQATT and SNEGSKA (reference sequence). The CDR3 bases that were read are TGCAGTGCTAGAGACCCAACAGGGTCCTATGGC. Its translation is CSARDPTGSYG. Given in full, the CDR3 is CSARDPTGSYGYTF.

This clone was seen repeatedly, ten times or more. The missing CDR3 end, 3 residues past where the read stops, is filled in from the germline J gene. V gene TRBV7-8 combines with J gene TRBJ2-1, with D maybe TRBD2 (6 bases). Germline CDR1 is SGHVS and CDR2 is FQNEAQ. Trimming removed 8 bases at V and 8 bases at J, with 16 bases between. The CDR3 has 13 amino acids. The CDR3 loop reads CASGGSEGYEQFF. CDR3 DNA (partial): TGTGCCAGCGGGGGGAGCGAAGGATATGAG.

With respect to this clone: The read is 3 residues too short to cover the CDR3 end, so that end is filled in from the germline J gene. The chain has TRBV5-6 and TRBJ2-7; 7 bases match TRBD1. The CDR3 has 14 amino acids. V lost 4 bases and J lost 4; bases outside the gene matches: 8. CDR1 and CDR2 (germline): SGHDT, YYEEEE. This CDR3 reads CASSLGQQIYEQYF. The sequenced part of the CDR3 DNA is TGTGCCAGCAGCCTGGGACAGCAAATATACGAG. Filled out from reference TRBV5-6 and TRBJ2-7, the complete variable domain reads DAGVTQSPTHLIKTRGQQVTLRCSPKSGHDTVSWYQQALGQGPQFIFQYYEEEERQRGNFPDRFSGHQFPNYSSELNVNALLLGDSALYLCASSLGQQIYEQYFGPGTRLTVT.

About this clone: Read data end 3 residues before the CDR3 end; the end is taken from the germline J gene. V and J are TRBV7-8 and TRBJ2-5, with 8 bases aligning to TRBD2. V lost 5 bases to trimming and J lost 3 bases; unmatched junction nucleotides: 8. CDR3 length equals 15 residues. CDR1 SGHVS and CDR2 FQNEAQ come from the germline V gene. This CDR3 reads CASSTRGGLKETQYF. The sequenced CDR3 bases are TGTGCCAGCAGCACCCGCGGGGGGCTGAAAGAGACC.

This clone has only a few counts. The CDR3 is cut off 3 residues early in the read; its end comes from the germline J gene. J is TRBJ1-5 and V is TRBV7-8; TRBD1 aligns across 8 bases. This CDR3 comprises 16 residues. V was clipped by 0 bases and J by 4 bases; unmatched bases: 5. Germline CDR1 SGHVS, CDR2 FQNEAQ. Partial CDR3 DNA: TGTGCCAGCAGCTTAGCGGCGGACAGGGTGAATCAGCCC. This translates into CASSLAADRVNQP. The whole CDR3 is CASSLAADRVNQPQHF.

This clone was detected ten times or more. Sequencing ends 3 residues short of the CDR3 end; the germline J gene provides the rest. Distinct nucleotide sequences in the sample also encode this CDR3. This chain joins TRBV2 and TRBJ2-1; TRBD1 is a possible D gene (5 bases). Germline CDR1 SNHLY, CDR2 FYNNEI. Trimming removed 4 bases at V and 8 bases at J, with 15 bases between. CDR3 length equals 14 residues. The CDR3 reads CASSVSMQGYEQFF. The covered CDR3 bases are TGTGCCAGCAGTGTTAGTATGCAGGGTTATGAG.

There are many counts of this clone. The read ends 3 residues early relative to the CDR3; the germline J gene fills the gap. V usage is TRBV6-2 or TRBV6-3 and J usage is TRBJ1-5; D possibly corresponds to TRBD1 (5 bases). From germline, CDR1 is MNHEY and CDR2 SVGEGT. The CDR3 consists of 17 residues. V gave up 5 bases and J gave up 0 bases, with 17 bases separating them. CDR3 DNA, as far as it was read: TGTGCCAGCAGTCCAACGGGGGGTGTTCTTAGCAATCAGCCC. Its translation is CASSPTGGVLSNQP. The whole CDR3 is CASSPTGGVLSNQPQHF.

This clone was seen at least ten times. The DNA ends 3 residues before the CDR3 does, and the rest of the CDR3 is filled in from the germline J gene. The chain employs TRBV19 and TRBJ1-1, with no clear D. The CDR3 runs 13 residues. Deletions cut 3 bases from V and 7 bases from J, with 12 bases between. CDR1 is LNHDA and CDR2 is SQIVND in the germline V gene (reference sequence). The sequenced CDR3 bases are TGTGCCAGTAGTATGGCAGGCCACCGTGAA. The encoded protein is CASSMAGHRE. In full, the CDR3 is CASSMAGHREAFF.

This clone has a handful of counts. From the germline J gene comes the end of the CDR3, since the read stops 3 residues before it. V is TRBV19 and J is TRBJ2-2, with D possibly being TRBD2 (7 bases). The CDR3 is 20 amino acids. Germline CDR1 LNHDA, CDR2 SQIVND (reference sequence). V lost 7 bases and J lost 0, with 27 bases in between. The CDR3 protein is CASNPQVWGGGGTNTGELFF. The covered CDR3 bases are TGTGCCAGTAACCCCCAGGTGTGGGGGGGCGGAGGAACGAACACCGGGGAG.

This clone was seen more than once but under ten times. Read coverage stops 3 residues before the CDR3 terminus; the germline J gene supplies the remainder. This chain uses TRBV19 with TRBJ1-4, with 8 bases that match TRBD1. The CDR3 sequence is 14 residues long. In germline, CDR1 is LNHDA, CDR2 SQIVND (reference sequence). V trimming: 6 bases; J trimming: 8 bases; junction bases outside the gene matches: 8. CDR3 DNA (partial): TGTGCCAGTAGCCTAACAGGGGGAGGAGAAAAA. It specifies CASSLTGGGEK. The whole CDR3 protein reads CASSLTGGGEKLFF.

Remarks on this clone: The read stops 3 residues short of the end of the CDR3; the missing end is completed from the germline J gene. The rearrangement joins TRBV7-2 to TRBJ2-1, with D possibly being TRBD1 (6 bases). Trimming removed 7 bases from V and 9 bases from J, with 19 bases in between. Germline assignment: CDR1 SGHTA and CDR2 FQGNSA. The CDR3 runs to 14 residues. The part of the CDR3 DNA that was read is TGTGCCAGCACCGAACAGGGATTTGGGGGTGAG. It translates to CASTEQGFGGE. The full-length CDR3 reads as CASTEQGFGGEQFF.

This clone was seen only a few times. The DNA ends 3 residues before the CDR3 does, and the rest of the CDR3 is filled in from the germline J gene. The chain carries TRBV19 and TRBJ2-3; possibly TRBD2 for D (6 bases). The CDR3 runs to 13 residues. Trimming took 8 bases from V and 0 from J, leaving 9 bases between them. Per the germline V gene, CDR1 is LNHDA and CDR2 is SQIVND (reference sequence). The CDR3 reads CASGSGSTDTQYF. The covered CDR3 bases are TGTGCCAGTGGGAGCGGGAGCACAGATACG.

This clone was counted between two and nine times. The read terminates 3 residues before the CDR3 end, so the remaining end is supplied by the germline J gene. The V call is TRBV30, the J call TRBJ1-5, with a weak D call TRBD1 (6 bases). Germline-derived CDR1 and CDR2 are GTSNPN and SVGIG (reference sequence). CDR3 size: 16 residues. Trimming left V 2 bases short and J 0 bases short, with 14 bases between. The sequenced part of the CDR3 DNA is TGTGCCTGGAGTCTTTCGGGACACCTTAGCAATCAGCCC. Protein product: CAWSLSGHLSNQP. The CDR3, in full, reads CAWSLSGHLSNQPQHF.

This clone showed up many times. The read halts 3 residues ahead of the CDR3 end, with the missing end drawn from the germline J gene. The chain joins TRBV4-1 to TRBJ2-2; D unresolved. V was trimmed by 1 base and J by 0 bases, leaving 12 bases between them. There are 17 residues in the CDR3. Germline CDR1 is MGHRA and CDR2 is YSYEKL. CDR3 DNA (partial): TGCGCCAGCAGCCAAGGTGAATGGCACGCGAACACCGGGGAG. It specifies CASSQGEWHANTGE. The CDR3, in full, reads CASSQGEWHANTGELFF.

This clone was seen more than once but under ten times. The CDR3 end is not reached by the read, which stops 3 residues before it; the germline J gene fills it in. The chain combines TRBV6-2 or TRBV6-3 with TRBJ2-3, with D possibly matching TRBD1 (6 bases). The CDR3 is 13 amino acids. CDR1 is MNHEY and CDR2 is SVGEGT in the germline V gene. V was clipped by 8 bases and J by 4 bases, with 13 bases between them. CDR3 in amino acids: CASSQGYPDTQYF. CDR3 bases read: TGTGCCAGCTCTCAGGGGTACCCAGATACG.

This clone was detected ten times or more. Read data end 3 residues before the CDR3 end; the end is taken from the germline J gene. V gene TRBV18 combines with J gene TRBJ2-1; 7 bases are a match to TRBD1. This CDR3 contains 14 residues. Germline lookup yields CDR1 KGHSH and CDR2 LQKENI. The V and J ends lost 2 bases and 7 bases, in that order; junction bases with no gene match: 5. CDR3 in amino acids: CASSPGGQPNEQFF. The CDR3 bases that were read are TGTGCCAGCTCACCAGGGGGACAGCCTAATGAG. Using reference TRBV18 and TRBJ2-1 for the parts outside the CDR3, the full variable domain is NAGVMQNPRHLVRRRGQEARLRCSPMKGHSHVYWYRQLPEEGLKFMVYLQKENIIDESGMPKERFSAEFPKEGPSILRIQQVVRGDSAAYFCASSPGGQPNEQFFGPGTRLTVL.

This clone was seen ten or more times. From the germline J gene comes the end of the CDR3, since the read stops 3 residues before it. The rearrangement links TRBV5-1 to TRBJ2-7; perhaps TRBD1 as D (6 bases). V was pared by 4 bases and J by 6 bases, with 17 bases between. The CDR3 is 14 amino acids. From germline, CDR1 is SGHRS and CDR2 YFSETQ. CDR3: CASSPYREIGEQYF. The CDR3 DNA, read in part, is TGCGCCAGCAGCCCGTACAGGGAAATCGGCGAG. Together with reference TRBV5-1 and TRBJ2-7, the CDR3 gives the full variable domain: KAGVTQTPRYLIKTRGQQVTLSCSPISGHRSVSWYQQTPGQGLQFLFEYFSETQRNKGNFPGRFSGRQFSNSRSEMNVSTLELGDSALYLCASSPYREIGEQYFGPGTRLTVT.

This clone occurred a few times. With the read ending 3 residues before the CDR3 end, the germline J gene is used to fill in that end. The gene calls are TRBV6-2 or TRBV6-3 and TRBJ2-1; 7 positions match TRBD2. CDR3 length: 14 amino acids. Trimming cost V 6 bases and J 5 bases; bases outside gene matches: 7. From germline, CDR1 is MNHEY and CDR2 SVGEGT. Incomplete CDR3 DNA: TGTGCCAGCAGACCGGGGGGAGGGGACAATGAG. Amino acid sequence: CASRPGGGDNE. The whole CDR3 is CASRPGGGDNEQFF.

This clone was detected ten times or more. The read ends 3 residues shy of where the CDR3 ends; the end is completed using the germline J gene. This rearrangement joins TRBV20-1 to TRBJ1-5; the D gene is possibly TRBD1 (5 bases). The CDR3 spans 14 residues. Germline V gene lookup returns CDR1 DFQATT and CDR2 SNEGSKA (reference sequence). The ends were cut back, 3 bases at V and 7 bases at J, with 16 bases in the middle. CDR3 sequence: CSASGGSHGQPQHF. The DNA read from the CDR3 is TGCAGTGCTAGCGGGGGGTCCCATGGCCAGCCC.

For this clone: Read coverage stops 3 residues before the CDR3 terminus; the germline J gene supplies the remainder. V is TRBV7-2 and J is TRBJ2-7, with TRBD2 as a possible D gene (6 bases). CDR3 length: 13 amino acids. The V gene lost 1 base and the J gene lost 6 bases, with 10 bases spanning the gap. CDR1 and CDR2 from the germline V gene are SGHTA and FQGNSA. The DNA read from the CDR3 is TGTGCCAGCAGCTTAGTTCAGGGAGGCGAG. Protein: CASSLVQGGE. The whole CDR3 protein is CASSLVQGGEQYF.

This clone was found a few times. The read gets to within 3 residues of the CDR3 end, and the germline J gene fills in the rest. The V gene is TRBV7-3, the J gene TRBJ2-3; the D is unclear. Germline V gene data show CDR1 as SGHTA and CDR2 as FQGTGA. This CDR3 comprises 14 residues. Trimming took 5 bases from V and 4 from J, leaving 13 bases between them. CDR3: CASSPTPSADTQYF. Partial CDR3 DNA: TGTGCCAGCAGCCCTACCCCCTCGGCAGATACG. Combining the CDR3 with reference TRBV7-3 and TRBJ2-3 gives the whole variable domain GAGVSQTPSNKVTEKGKYVELRCDPISGHTALYWYRQSLGQGPEFLIYFQGTGAADDSGLPNDRFFAVRPEGSVSTLKIQRTERGDSAVYLCASSPTPSADTQYFGPGTRLTVL.

Ten or more counts support this clone. The sequenced fragment ends 3 residues before the CDR3 boundary, so the rest is inferred from the germline J gene. The chain couples TRBV19 to TRBJ2-5; weak D call: TRBD1 (5 bases). Germline CDR1 and CDR2: LNHDA and SQIVND (reference sequence). This CDR3 has 12 residues. The V gene lost 10 bases and the J gene lost 4 bases, with 13 bases spanning the gap. This chain's CDR3 is CATSGSGETQYF. Partial CDR3 DNA: TGTGCCACCTCAGGGTCGGGAGAGACC.

In its sample, this clone ranks as medium-sized. The CDR3 end falls 3 residues outside the read, so it is completed with the germline J gene. V usage is TRBV5-1 and J usage is TRBJ2-7, with 11 bases lining up with TRBD1. After removal of 3 bases from V and 4 bases from J, the junction contained 3 bases not matched to a gene. Germline lookup yields CDR1 SGHRS and CDR2 YFSETQ. The CDR3 is 14 amino acids. The CDR3 bases that were read are TGCGCCAGCAGCTCTGGACAGGGGGCATACGAG. This encodes CASSSGQGAYE. The complete CDR3 sequence is CASSSGQGAYEQYF.

This clone has ten or more counts. The read ends 3 residues early relative to the CDR3; the germline J gene fills the gap. V usage is TRBV20-1 and J usage is TRBJ2-4; the match to TRBD1 covers 9 bases. This CDR3 has 15 amino acids. Germline V CDR1 and CDR2: DFQATT, SNEGSKA (reference sequence). Germline trimming cut 3 bases from V and 9 bases from J; bases unmatched to any gene: 12. Incomplete CDR3 DNA: TGCAGTGCTAGCAGGACAGGGGCTGATTCCGGCATT. Amino acid sequence: CSASRTGADSGI. The full-length CDR3 reads as CSASRTGADSGIQYF.

This clone was recorded many times. Read coverage stops 3 residues before the CDR3 terminus; the germline J gene supplies the remainder. The genes are TRBV2 and TRBJ2-3, with TRBD2 matching over 8 bases. J lost 5 bases, V lost 7 bases, and 11 bases had no gene match. CDR1 is SNHLY and CDR2 is FYNNEI in the germline V gene. This CDR3 is 15 amino acids long. CDR3 DNA, as far as it was read: TGTGCCAGCATCTCGGGGGGGCGCAGTATAGATACG. Translation gives CASISGGRSIDT. The full CDR3 protein reads CASISGGRSIDTQYF.

This clone was counted a few times. The missing CDR3 end, 3 residues past where the read stops, is filled in from the germline J gene. The chain has TRBV5-6 and TRBJ1-2; 7 bases agree with TRBD1. The CDR3 is 15 amino acids. Germline-derived CDR1 and CDR2 are SGHDT and YYEEEE. After removal of 0 bases from V and 4 bases from J, the junction contained 6 bases not matched to a gene. The sequenced part of the CDR3 DNA is TGTGCCAGCAGCTTGGACGGACAGGAGTTCTATGGC. Its protein is CASSLDGQEFYG. The entire CDR3 protein is CASSLDGQEFYGYTF.